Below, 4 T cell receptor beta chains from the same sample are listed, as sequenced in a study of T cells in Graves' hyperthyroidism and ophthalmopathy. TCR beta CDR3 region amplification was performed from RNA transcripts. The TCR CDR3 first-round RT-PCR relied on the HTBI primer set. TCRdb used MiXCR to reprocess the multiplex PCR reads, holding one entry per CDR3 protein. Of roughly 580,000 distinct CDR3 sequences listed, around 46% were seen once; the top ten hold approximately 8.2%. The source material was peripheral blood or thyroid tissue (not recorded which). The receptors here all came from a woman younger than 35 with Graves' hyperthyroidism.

The CDR3 is CASSLTSGGNTEAFF. CDR3 DNA sequence: TGTGCCAGCAGTTTAACGTCAGGGGGGAACACTGAAGCTTTCTTT. This rearrangement joins TRBV7-9 to TRBJ1-1; 7 bases align to TRBD1. CDR1 is SEHNR, CDR2 FQNEAQ, per germline (reference sequence). V dropped 6 bases and J dropped 1; count of bases not matched to a gene: 8. The CDR3 spans 15 residues.

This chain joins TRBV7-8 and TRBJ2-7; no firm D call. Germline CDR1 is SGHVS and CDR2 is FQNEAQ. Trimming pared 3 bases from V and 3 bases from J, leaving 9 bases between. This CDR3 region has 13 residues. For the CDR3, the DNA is TGTGCCAGCAGCTTGTCTGAGGACTACGAGCAGTACTTC. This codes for CASSLSEDYEQYF.

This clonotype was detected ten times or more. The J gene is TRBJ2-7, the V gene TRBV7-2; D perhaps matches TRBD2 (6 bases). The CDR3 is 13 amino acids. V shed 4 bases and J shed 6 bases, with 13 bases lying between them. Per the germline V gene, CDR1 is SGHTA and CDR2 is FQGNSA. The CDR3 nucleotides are TGTGCCAGCAGCTACCCGGAGGGCCCCGAGCAGTACTTC. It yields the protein CASSYPEGPEQYF.

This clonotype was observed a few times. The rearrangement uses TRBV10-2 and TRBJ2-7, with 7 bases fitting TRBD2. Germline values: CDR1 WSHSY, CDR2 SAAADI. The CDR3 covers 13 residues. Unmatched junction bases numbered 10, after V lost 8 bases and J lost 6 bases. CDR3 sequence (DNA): TGCGCCAGCGGGCGGGGGATCGGTTCCGAGCAGTACTTC. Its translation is CASGRGIGSEQYF.